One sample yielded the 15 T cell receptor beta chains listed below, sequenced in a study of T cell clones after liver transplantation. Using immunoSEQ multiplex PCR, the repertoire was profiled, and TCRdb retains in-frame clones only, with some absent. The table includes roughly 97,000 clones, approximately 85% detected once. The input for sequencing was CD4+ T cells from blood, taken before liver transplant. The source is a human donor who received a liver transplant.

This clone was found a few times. Here the CDR3 DNA reads TGCGCCAGCAGCCATGACGCACGAAGCTCCTACGAGCAGTACTTC. It translates to CASSHDARSSYEQYF. The J gene is TRBJ2-7, the V gene TRBV4-3; D is unresolved. Germline assignment: CDR1 LGHNA and CDR2 YSLEER. Trimming removed 3 bases at V and 0 bases at J, with 12 bases between. This CDR3 contains 15 residues.

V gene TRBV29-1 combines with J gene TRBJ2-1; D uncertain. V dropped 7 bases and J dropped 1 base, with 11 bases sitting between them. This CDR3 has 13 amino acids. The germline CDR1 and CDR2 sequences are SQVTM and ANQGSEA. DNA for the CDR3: TGCAGCGGTCGAGCCGGTTCCTACAATGAGCAGTTCTTC. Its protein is CSGRAGSYNEQFF.

DNA of the CDR3: TGTGCCAAGAGGGCTAGCTACAATGAGCAGTTCTTC. Residues: CAKRASYNEQFF. V usage is TRBV15 and J usage is TRBJ2-1; TRBD2 is a possible D gene (5 bases). Germline CDR1 LNHNV, CDR2 YYDKDF (reference sequence). The CDR3 is made up of 12 amino acids. Trimming left V 10 bases short and J 3 bases short, with 10 bases between.

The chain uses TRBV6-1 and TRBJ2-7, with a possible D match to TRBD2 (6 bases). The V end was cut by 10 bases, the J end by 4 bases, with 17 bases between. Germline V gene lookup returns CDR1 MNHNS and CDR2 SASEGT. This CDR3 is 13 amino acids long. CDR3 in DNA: TGTGCCACGACTCTAGCGCTCAAGTACGAGCAGTACTTC. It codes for CATTLALKYEQYF.

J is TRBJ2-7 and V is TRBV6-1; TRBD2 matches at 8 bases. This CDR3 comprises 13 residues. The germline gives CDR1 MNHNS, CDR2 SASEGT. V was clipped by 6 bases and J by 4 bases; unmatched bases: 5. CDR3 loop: CASRTSALYEQYF. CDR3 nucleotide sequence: TGTGCCAGCAGGACTAGCGCCTTATACGAGCAGTACTTC.

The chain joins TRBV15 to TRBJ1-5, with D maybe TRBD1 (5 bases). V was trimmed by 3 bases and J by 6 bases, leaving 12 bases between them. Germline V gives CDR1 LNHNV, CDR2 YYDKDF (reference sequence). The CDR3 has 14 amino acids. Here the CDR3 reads CATSSGHLGQPQHF. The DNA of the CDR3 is TGTGCCACCAGCAGCGGACACTTAGGTCAGCCCCAGCATTTT.

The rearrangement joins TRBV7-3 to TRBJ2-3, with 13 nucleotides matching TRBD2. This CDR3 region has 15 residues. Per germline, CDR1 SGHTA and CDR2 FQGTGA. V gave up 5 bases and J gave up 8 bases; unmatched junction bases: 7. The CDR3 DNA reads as TGTGCCAGCAGCGAAAACGGACTAGCGGGAGCTACGCAGTATTTT. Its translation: CASSENGLAGATQYF.

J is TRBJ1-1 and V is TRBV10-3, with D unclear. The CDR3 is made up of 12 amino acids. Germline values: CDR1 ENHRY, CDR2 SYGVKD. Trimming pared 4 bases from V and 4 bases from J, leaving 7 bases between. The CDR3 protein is CAISGRSTEAFF. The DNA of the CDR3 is TGTGCCATCAGTGGTCGGAGCACTGAAGCTTTCTTT.

This chain's CDR3 is CASSYSGTGGGYTF. The DNA for the CDR3 is TGTGCCAGCAGTTACTCCGGGACAGGGGGCGGCTACACCTTC. The chain couples TRBV6-5 to TRBJ1-2; 12 bases fit TRBD1. Germline V CDR1 and CDR2: MNHEY, SVGAGI. The CDR3 is made up of 14 amino acids. Trimming at V came to 0 bases and at J to 8 bases, leaving 1 base not matched to a gene.

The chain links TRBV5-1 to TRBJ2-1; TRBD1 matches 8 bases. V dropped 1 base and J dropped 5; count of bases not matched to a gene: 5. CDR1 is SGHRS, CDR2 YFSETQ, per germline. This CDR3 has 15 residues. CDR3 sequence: CASSLLQGENNEQFF. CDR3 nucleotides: TGCGCCAGCAGCTTGTTACAGGGGGAAAACAATGAGCAGTTCTTC.

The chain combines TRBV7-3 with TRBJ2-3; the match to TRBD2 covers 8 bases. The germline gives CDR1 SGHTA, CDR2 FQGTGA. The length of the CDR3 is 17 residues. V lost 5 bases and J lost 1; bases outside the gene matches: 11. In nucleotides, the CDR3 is TGTGCCAGCAGCCACCCGAAGGGGCGGGGGGGCACAGATACGCAGTATTTT. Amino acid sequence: CASSHPKGRGGTDTQYF. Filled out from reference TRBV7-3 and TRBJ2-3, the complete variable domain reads GAGVSQTPSNKVTEKGKYVELRCDPISGHTALYWYRQSLGQGPEFLIYFQGTGAADDSGLPNDRFFAVRPEGSVSTLKIQRTERGDSAVYLCASSHPKGRGGTDTQYFGPGTRLTVL.

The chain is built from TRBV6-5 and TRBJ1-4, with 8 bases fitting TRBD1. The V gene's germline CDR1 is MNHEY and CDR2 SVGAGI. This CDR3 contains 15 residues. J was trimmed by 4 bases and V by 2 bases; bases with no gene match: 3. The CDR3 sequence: CASSYTTGDNEKLFF. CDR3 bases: TGTGCCAGCAGTTACACGACAGGGGATAATGAAAAACTGTTTTTT.

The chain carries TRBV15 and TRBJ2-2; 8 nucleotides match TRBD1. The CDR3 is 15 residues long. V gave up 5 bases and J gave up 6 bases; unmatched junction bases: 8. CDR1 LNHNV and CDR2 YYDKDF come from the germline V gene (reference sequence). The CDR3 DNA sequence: TGTGCCACCAGCGGGGACAGGAGGAAGGCCGGGGAGCTGTTTTTT. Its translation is CATSGDRRKAGELFF.

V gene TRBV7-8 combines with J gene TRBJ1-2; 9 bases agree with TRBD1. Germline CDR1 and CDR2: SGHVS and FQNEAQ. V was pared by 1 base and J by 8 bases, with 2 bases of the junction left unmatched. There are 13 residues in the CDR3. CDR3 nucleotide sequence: TGTGCCAGCAGCTTAGGGGGACAGGGCGGCTACACCTTC. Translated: CASSLGGQGGYTF.

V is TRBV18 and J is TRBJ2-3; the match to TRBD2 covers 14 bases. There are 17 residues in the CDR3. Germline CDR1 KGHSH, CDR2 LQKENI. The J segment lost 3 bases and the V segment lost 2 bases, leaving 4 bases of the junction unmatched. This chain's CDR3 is CASSPGTSGRGTDTQYF. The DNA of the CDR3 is TGTGCCAGCTCACCAGGGACTAGCGGGAGAGGAACAGATACGCAGTATTTT.